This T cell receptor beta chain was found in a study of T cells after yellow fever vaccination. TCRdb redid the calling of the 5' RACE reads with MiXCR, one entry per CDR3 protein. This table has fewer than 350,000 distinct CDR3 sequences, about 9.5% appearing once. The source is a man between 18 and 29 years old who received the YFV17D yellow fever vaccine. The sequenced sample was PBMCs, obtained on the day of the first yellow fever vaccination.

The CDR3 DNA is TGCGCCAGCAGCCACGGGACAGGGGAGTCCGAAAAACTGTTTTTT. It yields the protein CASSHGTGESEKLFF. The genes are TRBV5-1 and TRBJ1-4, with 10 bases fitting TRBD1. Germline V gene sequence: CDR1 SGHRS, CDR2 YFSETQ. V lost 4 bases to trimming and J lost 8 bases; unmatched junction nucleotides: 8. The CDR3 length is 15 residues.